A single T cell receptor beta chain is shown here with its context. Its antigen is not known. The sample comes from a study of monozygotic twins with inflammatory bowel disease. Starting material for each TCR library was roughly 3,500 ng of total RNA. No DNA is given; TCRdb re-called the 5' RACE reads and lists each CDR3 protein once. The sample includes approximately 330,000 distinct CDR3 sequences. CDR3 length equals 15 residues. Per germline, CDR1 MNHNS and CDR2 SASEGT. Overall study results and limits: It was in IBD patients that TCRbeta diversity (inverse Simpson) was lower than in healthy co-twins. The authors could not tell different T cell subtypes apart.

Donors each contributed one blood sample measuring about 2.4 ml. The chain has TRBV6-1 and TRBJ2-7; TCRdb proposes TRBD1, but this gene call is untestable without DNA. Sequencing was carried out using blood. The origin of this receptor is a human donor with ulcerative colitis or Crohn's disease, or a healthy co-twin of an affected twin (not recorded which). The CDR3 region is CASSRFPGWGYEQYF.